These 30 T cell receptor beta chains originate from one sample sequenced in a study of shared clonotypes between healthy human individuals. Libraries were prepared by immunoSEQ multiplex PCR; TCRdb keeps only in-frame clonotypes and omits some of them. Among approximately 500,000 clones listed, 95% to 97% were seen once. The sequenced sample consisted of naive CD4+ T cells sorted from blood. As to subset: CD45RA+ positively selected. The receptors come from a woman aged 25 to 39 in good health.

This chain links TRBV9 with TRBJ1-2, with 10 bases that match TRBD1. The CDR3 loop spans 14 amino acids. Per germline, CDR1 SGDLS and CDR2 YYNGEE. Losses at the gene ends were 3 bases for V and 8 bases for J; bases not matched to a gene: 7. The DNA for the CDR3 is TGTGCCAGCAGCGCGACAGGGGGCGCGAGCGGCTACACCTTC. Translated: CASSATGGASGYTF.

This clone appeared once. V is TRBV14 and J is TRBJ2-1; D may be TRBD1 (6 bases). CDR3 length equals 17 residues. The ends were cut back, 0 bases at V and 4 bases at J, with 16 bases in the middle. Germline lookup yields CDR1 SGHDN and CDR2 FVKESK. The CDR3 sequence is CASSQEGSRQGYNEQFF. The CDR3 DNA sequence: TGTGCCAGCAGCCAAGAGGGGTCACGCCAGGGGTACAATGAGCAGTTCTTC. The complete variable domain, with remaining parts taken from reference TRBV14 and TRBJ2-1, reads EAGVTQFPSHSVIEKGQTVTLRCDPISGHDNLYWYRRVMGKEIKFLLHFVKESKQDESGMPNNRFLAERTGGTYSTLKVQPAELEDSGVYFCASSQEGSRQGYNEQFFGPGTRLTVL.

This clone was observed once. The CDR3 bases are TGCGCCAGCAGCTTGTGGGGCCCCCGGGACCCTCCTTTTGTCGAGCAGTACTTC. Translation gives CASSLWGPRDPPFVEQYF. The V call is TRBV5-1, the J call TRBJ2-7; either TRBD1 or TRBD2 may supply D (5 bases each). V gave up 1 base and J gave up 6 bases, with 26 bases separating them. Germline lookup yields CDR1 SGHRS and CDR2 YFSETQ. There are 18 residues in the CDR3.

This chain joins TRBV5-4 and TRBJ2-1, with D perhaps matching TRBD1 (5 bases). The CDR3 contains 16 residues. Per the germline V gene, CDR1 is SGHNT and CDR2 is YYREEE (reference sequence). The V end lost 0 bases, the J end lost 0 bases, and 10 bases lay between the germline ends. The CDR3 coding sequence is TGTGCCAGCAGCTTGGCAAGGACATCCTCCTACAATGAGCAGTTCTTC. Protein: CASSLARTSSYNEQFF.

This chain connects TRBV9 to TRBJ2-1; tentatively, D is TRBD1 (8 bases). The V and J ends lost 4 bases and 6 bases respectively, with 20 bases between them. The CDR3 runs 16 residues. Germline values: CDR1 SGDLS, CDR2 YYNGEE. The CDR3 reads CASSPFGQGGVNEQFF. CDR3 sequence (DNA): TGTGCCAGCAGCCCTTTCGGACAGGGAGGGGTCAATGAGCAGTTCTTC. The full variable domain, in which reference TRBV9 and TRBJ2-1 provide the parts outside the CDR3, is DSGVTQTPKHLITATGQRVTLRCSPRSGDLSVYWYQQSLDQGLQFLIQYYNGEERAKGNILERFSAQQFPDLHSELNLSSLELGDSALYFCASSPFGQGGVNEQFFGPGTRLTVL.

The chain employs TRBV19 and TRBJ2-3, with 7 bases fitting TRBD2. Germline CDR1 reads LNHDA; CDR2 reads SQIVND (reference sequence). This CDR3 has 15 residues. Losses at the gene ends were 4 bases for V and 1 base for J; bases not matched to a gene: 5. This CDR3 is CASSTSGGGTDTQYF. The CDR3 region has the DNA TGTGCCAGTAGTACCTCGGGAGGTGGCACAGATACGCAGTATTTT.

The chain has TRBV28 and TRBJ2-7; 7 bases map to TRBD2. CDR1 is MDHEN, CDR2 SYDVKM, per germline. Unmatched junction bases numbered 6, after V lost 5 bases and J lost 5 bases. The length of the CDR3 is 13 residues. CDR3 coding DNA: TGTGCCAGCAGTCCAGGGACTACCAACGAGCAGTACTTC. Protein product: CASSPGTTNEQYF.

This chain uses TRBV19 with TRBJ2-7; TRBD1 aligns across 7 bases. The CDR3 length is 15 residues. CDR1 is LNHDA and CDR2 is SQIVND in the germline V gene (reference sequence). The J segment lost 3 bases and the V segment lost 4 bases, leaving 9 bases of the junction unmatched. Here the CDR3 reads CASSTVGQVSYEQYF. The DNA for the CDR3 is TGTGCCAGTAGTACAGTCGGACAGGTCAGCTACGAGCAGTACTTC.

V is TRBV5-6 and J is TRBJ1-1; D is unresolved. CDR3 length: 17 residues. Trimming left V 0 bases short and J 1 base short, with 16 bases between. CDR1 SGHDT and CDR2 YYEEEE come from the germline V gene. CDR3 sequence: CASSLGGRGRPNTEAFF. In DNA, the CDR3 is TGTGCCAGCAGCTTGGGAGGACGCGGCAGACCGAACACTGAAGCTTTCTTT.

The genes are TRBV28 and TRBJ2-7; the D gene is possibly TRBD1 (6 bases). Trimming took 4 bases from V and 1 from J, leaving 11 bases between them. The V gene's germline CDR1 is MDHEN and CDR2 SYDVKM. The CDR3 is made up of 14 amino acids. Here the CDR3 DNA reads TGTGCCAGCAGTTATGGGACAAGTTCCTACGAGCAGTACTTC. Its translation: CASSYGTSSYEQYF.

CDR3 DNA sequence: TGTGCCAGCAGTGACTCTAATATCAATGAGCAGTTCTTC. This sequence encodes CASSDSNINEQFF. This sequence joins TRBV6-4 and TRBJ2-1; D not resolved. The CDR3 is 13 residues long. Deletions cut 0 bases from V and 6 bases from J, with 6 bases between. Germline-derived CDR1 and CDR2 are MRHNA and SNTAGT.

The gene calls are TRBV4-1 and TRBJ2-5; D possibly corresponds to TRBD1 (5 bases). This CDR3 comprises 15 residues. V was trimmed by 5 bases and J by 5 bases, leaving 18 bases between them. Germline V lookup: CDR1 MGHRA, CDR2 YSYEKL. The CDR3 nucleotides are TGCGCCAGCAGCAGAATGCAGGGTTACGGGGAGACCCAGTACTTC. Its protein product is CASSRMQGYGETQYF.

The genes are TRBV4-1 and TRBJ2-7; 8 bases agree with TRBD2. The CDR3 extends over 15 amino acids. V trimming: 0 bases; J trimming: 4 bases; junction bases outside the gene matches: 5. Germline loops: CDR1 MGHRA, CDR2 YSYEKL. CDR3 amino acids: CASSQDLAGWYEQYF. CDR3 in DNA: TGCGCCAGCAGCCAAGATCTAGCGGGCTGGTACGAGCAGTACTTC.

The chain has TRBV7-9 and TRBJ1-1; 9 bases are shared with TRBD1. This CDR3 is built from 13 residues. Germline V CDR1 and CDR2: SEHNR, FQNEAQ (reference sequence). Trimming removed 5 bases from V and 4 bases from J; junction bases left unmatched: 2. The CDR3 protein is CASSGQGSTEAFF. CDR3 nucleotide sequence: TGTGCCAGCAGCGGACAGGGGAGCACTGAAGCTTTCTTT.

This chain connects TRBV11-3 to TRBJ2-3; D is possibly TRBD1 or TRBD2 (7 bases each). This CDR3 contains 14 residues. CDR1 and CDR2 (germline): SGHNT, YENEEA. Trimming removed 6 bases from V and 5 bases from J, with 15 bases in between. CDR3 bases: TGTGCCAGCAGTTCTACAGGGGAGGGAGATACGCAGTATTTT. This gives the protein CASSSTGEGDTQYF.

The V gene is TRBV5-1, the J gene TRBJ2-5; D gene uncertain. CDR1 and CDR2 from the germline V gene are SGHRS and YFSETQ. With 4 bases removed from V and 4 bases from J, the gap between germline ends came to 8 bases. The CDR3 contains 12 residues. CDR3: CASSEDAETQYF. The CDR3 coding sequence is TGCGCCAGCAGCGAAGACGCAGAGACCCAGTACTTC.

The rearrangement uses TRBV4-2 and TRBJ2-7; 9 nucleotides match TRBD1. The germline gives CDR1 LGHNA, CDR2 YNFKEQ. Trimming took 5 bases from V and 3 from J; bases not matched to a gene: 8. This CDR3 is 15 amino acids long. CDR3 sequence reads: CASSFPGQGVYEQYF. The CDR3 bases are TGTGCCAGCAGCTTTCCGGGACAGGGAGTCTACGAGCAGTACTTC.

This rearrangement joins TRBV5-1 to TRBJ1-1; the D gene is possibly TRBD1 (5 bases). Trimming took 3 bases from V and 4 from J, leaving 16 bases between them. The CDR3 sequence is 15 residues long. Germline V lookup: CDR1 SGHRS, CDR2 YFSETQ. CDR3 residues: CASSYPDTERTEAFF. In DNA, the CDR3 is TGCGCCAGCAGCTACCCGGACACCGAACGCACTGAAGCTTTCTTT.

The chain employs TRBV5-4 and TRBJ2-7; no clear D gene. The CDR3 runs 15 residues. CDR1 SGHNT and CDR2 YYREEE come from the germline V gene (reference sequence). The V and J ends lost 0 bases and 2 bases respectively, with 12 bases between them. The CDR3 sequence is CASSLGRVGTYEQYF. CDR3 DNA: TGTGCCAGCAGCTTGGGCCGGGTTGGGACCTACGAGCAGTACTTC.

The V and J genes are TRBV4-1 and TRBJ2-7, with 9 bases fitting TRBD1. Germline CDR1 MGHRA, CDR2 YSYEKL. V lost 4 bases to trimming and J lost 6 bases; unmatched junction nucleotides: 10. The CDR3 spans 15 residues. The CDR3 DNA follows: TGCGCCAGCAGCCCCTCCCCGGGACAGGGCTTCGAGCAGTACTTC. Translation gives CASSPSPGQGFEQYF.

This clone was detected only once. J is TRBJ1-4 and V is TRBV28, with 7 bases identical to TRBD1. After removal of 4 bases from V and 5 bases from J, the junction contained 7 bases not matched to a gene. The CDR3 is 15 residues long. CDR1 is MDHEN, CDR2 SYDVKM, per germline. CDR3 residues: CASSSQGRLNEKLFF. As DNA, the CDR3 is TGTGCCAGCAGTTCACAGGGGCGGTTAAATGAAAAACTGTTTTTT.

CDR3 amino acids: CASSPGTSPNEQFF. The CDR3 nucleotides read TGTGCCAGCAGCCCCGGGACTAGCCCCAATGAGCAGTTCTTC. This rearrangement joins TRBV5-4 to TRBJ2-1; 9 bases are shared with TRBD2. Per the germline V gene, CDR1 is SGHNT and CDR2 is YYREEE (reference sequence). With V trimmed by 4 bases and J by 6 bases, 5 bases remained unmatched. This CDR3 is built from 14 residues.

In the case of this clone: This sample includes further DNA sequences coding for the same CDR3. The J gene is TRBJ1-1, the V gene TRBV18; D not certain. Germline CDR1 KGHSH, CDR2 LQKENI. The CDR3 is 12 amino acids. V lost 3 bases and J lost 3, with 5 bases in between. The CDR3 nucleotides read TGTGCCAGCTCACCCGGGGACACTGAAGCTTTCTTT. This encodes CASSPGDTEAFF.

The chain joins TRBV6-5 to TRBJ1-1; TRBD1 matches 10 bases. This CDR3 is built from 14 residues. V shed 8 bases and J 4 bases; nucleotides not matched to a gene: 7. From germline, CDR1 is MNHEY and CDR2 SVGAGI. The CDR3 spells CASGNRDRGTEAFF. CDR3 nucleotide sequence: TGTGCCAGCGGAAACCGGGACAGGGGCACTGAAGCTTTCTTT.

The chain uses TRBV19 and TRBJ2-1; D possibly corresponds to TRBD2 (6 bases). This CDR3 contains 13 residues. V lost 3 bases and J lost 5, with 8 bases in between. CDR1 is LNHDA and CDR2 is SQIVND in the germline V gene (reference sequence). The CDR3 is CASSMIADNEQFF. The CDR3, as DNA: TGTGCCAGTAGTATGATAGCGGACAATGAGCAGTTCTTC.

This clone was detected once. CDR3 in DNA: TGTGCCAGCAGTGGCCGACTGAGCTATAATTCACCCCTCCACTTT. Translation: CASSGRLSYNSPLHF. V is TRBV27 and J is TRBJ1-6, with unresolved D. Germline-derived CDR1 and CDR2 are MNHEY and SMNVEV (reference sequence). The V and J ends lost 5 bases and 3 bases respectively, with 11 bases between them. The CDR3 sequence is 15 residues long.

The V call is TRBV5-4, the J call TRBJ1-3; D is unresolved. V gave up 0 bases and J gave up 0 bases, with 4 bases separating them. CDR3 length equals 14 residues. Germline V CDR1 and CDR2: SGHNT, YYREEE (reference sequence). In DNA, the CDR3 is TGTGCCAGCAGCTTGGACGGCTCTGGAAACACCATATATTTT. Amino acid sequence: CASSLDGSGNTIYF.

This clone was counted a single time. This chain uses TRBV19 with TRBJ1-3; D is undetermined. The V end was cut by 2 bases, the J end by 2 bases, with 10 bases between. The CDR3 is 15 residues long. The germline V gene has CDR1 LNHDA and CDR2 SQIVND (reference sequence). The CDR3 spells CASSILPKPGNTIYF. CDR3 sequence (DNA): TGTGCCAGTAGTATACTCCCGAAACCTGGAAACACCATATATTTT.

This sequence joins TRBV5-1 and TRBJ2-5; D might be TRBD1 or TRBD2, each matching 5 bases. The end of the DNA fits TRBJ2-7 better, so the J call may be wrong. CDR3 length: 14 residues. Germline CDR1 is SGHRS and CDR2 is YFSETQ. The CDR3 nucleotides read TGCGCCAGCAGCTCTACCGGGACGACCTACGAGCAGTACTTC. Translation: CASSSTGTTYEQYF.

For the CDR3, the DNA is TGTGCCAGCAGTTACCACGGGACAGGGGGAAACTACGAGCAGTACTTC. This codes for CASSYHGTGGNYEQYF. The rearrangement uses TRBV6-6 and TRBJ2-7, with 11 bases identical to TRBD1. CDR1 is MNHNY and CDR2 is SVGAGI in the germline V gene (reference sequence). J lost 3 bases, V lost 2 bases, and 6 bases had no gene match. The CDR3 sequence is 16 residues long.